The rows below give T cell receptor beta chains drawn from one sample of a study of cytomegalovirus exposure and HLA in healthy donors. TCRdb keeps only in-frame clones here, not all; method: immunoSEQ multiplex PCR. This table has approximately 140,000 clones, around 85% appearing once. Sample: PBMCs. The source is a boy aged 5-17 years in good health and CMV-seronegative. Both conserved end residues are part of each CDR3. The D gene is left open where the match is weak. A row's size may be missing; if present it is once, few, many or a size class.

v_gene,d_gene,j_gene,abundance,CDR3aa,CDR3nt
TRBV5-1,TRBD1,TRBJ2-7,few,CASSTGQGYSYEQYF,TGCGCCAGCAGCACGGGACAGGGCTATTCCTACGAGCAGTACTTC
TRBV11-2,TRBD1,TRBJ1-2,.,CASSPRQGPANYGYTF,TGTGCCAGCAGCCCGAGACAGGGCCCAGCTAACTATGGCTACACCTTC
TRBV7-2,.,TRBJ1-2,once,CASSLGRTRGYTF,TGTGCCAGCAGCTTAGGGAGAACGCGGGGCTACACCTTC
TRBV5-6,TRBD2,TRBJ2-7,.,CASSPERESLQYF,TGTGCCAGCAGCCCCGAGCGGGAGAGTTTGCAGTACTTC
TRBV6-6,TRBD1,TRBJ1-2,.,CASRGTGGLYGYTF,TGTGCCAGCAGGGGGACAGGTGGCCTCTATGGCTACACCTTC
TRBV5-4,TRBD1,TRBJ2-1,.,CASSQDRGANEQFF,TGTGCCAGCAGTCAAGACAGGGGAGCGAATGAGCAGTTCTTC
TRBV12-5,.,TRBJ1-1,.,CASGLGQGNTEAFF,TGTGCTAGTGGTTTGGGGCAGGGTAACACTGAAGCTTTCTTT
TRBV7-2,TRBD1,TRBJ2-1,.,CASRYRDRGRNEQFF,TGTGCCAGCCGATACCGGGACAGGGGGCGCAATGAGCAGTTCTTC
TRBV7-2,TRBD2,TRBJ2-3,.,CASSDKILAGTSTDTQYF,TGTGCCAGCAGCGACAAGATTCTAGCGGGTACTAGCACAGATACGCAGTATTTT
TRBV4-3,TRBD2,TRBJ2-2,.,CASSQERGLADTGELFF,TGCGCCAGCAGCCAGGAACGAGGACTAGCGGACACCGGGGAGCTGTTTTTT